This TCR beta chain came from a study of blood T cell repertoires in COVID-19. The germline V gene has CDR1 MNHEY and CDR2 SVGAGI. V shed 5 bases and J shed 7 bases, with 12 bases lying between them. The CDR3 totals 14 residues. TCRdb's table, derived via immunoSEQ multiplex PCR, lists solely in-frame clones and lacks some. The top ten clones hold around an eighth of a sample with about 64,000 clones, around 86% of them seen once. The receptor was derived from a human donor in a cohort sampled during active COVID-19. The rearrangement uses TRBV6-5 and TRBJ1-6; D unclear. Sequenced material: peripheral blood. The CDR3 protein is CASSRGEANSPLHF. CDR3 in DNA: TGTGCCAGCAGTCGAGGCGAAGCGAATTCACCCCTCCACTTT.